The 21 T cell receptor beta chains below come from one sample, sequenced in a study of T-cell reconstitution after alpha-beta-depleted transplantation in children. Library preparation (for TCRbeta) was performed with unique molecular identifiers. One entry per CDR3 protein results from TCRdb running MiXCR on the PCR reads. This repertoire shows almost 250,000 distinct CDR3 sequences, about 25% found once; its top ten account for around 2.5%. Source: PBMCs, taken before TCRalphabeta/CD19-depleted stem cell transplant. The source of these receptors is a girl aged 2 to 9 with Fanconi anemia, due to receive a stem cell transplant.

This clonotype was counted a few times. V and J are TRBV29-1 and TRBJ2-7, with 9 bases fitting TRBD2. Trimming at V came to 3 bases and at J to 6 bases, leaving 18 bases not matched to a gene. CDR1 and CDR2 (germline): SQVTM, ANQGSEA. This CDR3 contains 17 residues. The CDR3 nucleotides read TGCAGCGTTGACAGGCTTGGGCTAGCGGGGAAATTTAGCGAGCAGTACTTC. Protein: CSVDRLGLAGKFSEQYF.

The V and J genes are TRBV20-1 and TRBJ2-1, with D perhaps matching TRBD2 (6 bases). CDR3 size: 17 residues. Germline CDR1 reads DFQATT; CDR2 reads SNEGSKA (reference sequence). V gave up 2 bases and J gave up 0 bases, with 17 bases separating them. The DNA for the CDR3 is TGCAGTGCTAGACAACCTACTGGGACTTTCTCCTACAATGAGCAGTTCTTC. Translation: CSARQPTGTFSYNEQFF.

V is TRBV12-3 or TRBV12-4 and J is TRBJ2-3, with D tentatively TRBD2 (5 bases). The length of the CDR3 is 15 residues. V gave up 5 bases and J gave up 3 bases, with 15 bases separating them. CDR3 in DNA: TGTGCCAGCAGTCTCCCGAAGTGGAGGACAGATACGCAGTATTTT. Amino acid sequence: CASSLPKWRTDTQYF.

This clonotype was picked up many times. The chain uses TRBV7-9 and TRBJ2-5, with D possibly matching TRBD1 (5 bases). This CDR3 spans 12 amino acids. The V and J ends lost 5 bases and 5 bases respectively, with 9 bases between them. Germline V gene data show CDR1 as SEHNR and CDR2 as FQNEAQ (reference sequence). CDR3 amino acids: CASSLRVETQYF. In nucleotides, the CDR3 is TGTGCCAGCAGCCTCAGGGTGGAGACCCAGTACTTC.

The chain combines TRBV27 with TRBJ2-5; 10 nucleotides match TRBD2. J lost 2 bases, V lost 5 bases, and 5 bases had no gene match. CDR1 is MNHEY, CDR2 SMNVEV, per germline (reference sequence). The CDR3 length is 15 residues. CDR3 bases: TGTGCCAGCAGTAGTCTAGCGGGGGTTCAAGAGACCCAGTACTTC. Translating it yields CASSSLAGVQETQYF.

The sample holds a few counts of this clonotype. V usage is TRBV9 and J usage is TRBJ2-1; D tentatively reads TRBD1 or TRBD2 (6 bases each). The V end was cut by 4 bases, the J end by 4 bases, with 21 bases between. There are 17 residues in the CDR3. Germline V CDR1 and CDR2: SGDLS, YYNGEE. The CDR3 coding sequence is TGTGCCAGCAGCCAAAATAAGGATAGGGGGGTGTACAATGAGCAGTTCTTC. It yields the protein CASSQNKDRGVYNEQFF.

This clonotype occurred many times. CDR3 in DNA: TGTGCCAGCAGCCTACAGGGACTAGCGGGAACCTACAATGAGCAGTTCTTC. It encodes CASSLQGLAGTYNEQFF. The rearrangement joins TRBV6-4 to TRBJ2-1, with 13 bases aligning to TRBD2. From germline, CDR1 is MRHNA and CDR2 SNTAGT. The CDR3 is made up of 17 amino acids. V trimming: 6 bases; J trimming: 2 bases; junction bases outside the gene matches: 7.

In its sample, this clonotype was seen many times. The V and J genes are TRBV29-1 and TRBJ2-2; 8 nucleotides agree with TRBD1. V gave up 4 bases and J gave up 1 base; unmatched junction bases: 11. This CDR3 is built from 17 residues. Germline loops: CDR1 SQVTM, CDR2 ANQGSEA. CDR3 region: CSVGVPVGTGNTGELFF. CDR3 nucleotides: TGCAGCGTTGGTGTACCTGTTGGGACAGGGAACACCGGGGAGCTGTTTTTT.

The chain combines TRBV20-1 with TRBJ1-2, with D perhaps matching TRBD1 (6 bases). CDR1 DFQATT and CDR2 SNEGSKA come from the germline V gene (reference sequence). CDR3 length: 14 amino acids. V was trimmed by 3 bases and J by 4 bases, leaving 15 bases between them. The DNA of the CDR3 is TGCAGTGCTAGGGAGACAGCCAGGGGCTATGGCTACACCTTC. Protein: CSARETARGYGYTF.

This clonotype was detected ten times or more. The V gene is TRBV29-1, the J gene TRBJ1-2; perhaps TRBD1 as D (6 bases). The CDR3 length is 11 residues. The germline V gene has CDR1 SQVTM and CDR2 ANQGSEA. Trimming stripped 4 bases from V and 8 bases from J, with 11 bases between. This CDR3 reads CSVGGTRGYTF. The CDR3 nucleotides read TGCAGCGTTGGAGGGACAAGGGGCTACACCTTC.

The rearrangement links TRBV21-1 to TRBJ2-1; TRBD1, the D gene given by the table, was not confirmed from the DNA. TRBV21-1 is described as a pseudogene. The CDR3 sequence is 16 residues long. The CDR3 DNA follows: TGTGCCAGCAGCAAAGACAGAACAGGGGAATACAATGAGCAGTTCTTC. The encoded protein is CASSKDRTGEYNEQFF.

This clonotype was recorded a few times. The V call is TRBV29-1, the J call TRBJ1-2; 8 bases map to TRBD1. V lost 1 base and J lost 6; bases outside the gene matches: 4. The CDR3 covers 13 residues. Germline V gives CDR1 SQVTM, CDR2 ANQGSEA. The CDR3 coding sequence is TGCAGCGTTGAAGGGGAGACAGGGGATGGCTACACCTTC. Encoded protein: CSVEGETGDGYTF.

The J gene is TRBJ2-7, the V gene TRBV20-1; possibly TRBD1 or TRBD2 for D (7 bases each). V lost 6 bases and J 2 bases, leaving 20 bases between the germline ends. The CDR3 loop spans 15 amino acids. CDR1 is DFQATT, CDR2 SNEGSKA, per germline (reference sequence). The DNA for the CDR3 is TGCAGTGCCAGGGGGGGCCAGGGGGTCCCCTACGAGCAGTACTTC. It translates to CSARGGQGVPYEQYF.

This clonotype was seen repeatedly, ten times or more. Relative to the germline gene, one junction end is altered; a read error may explain this. The chain recombines TRBV6-4 with TRBJ2-1; 7 nucleotides align to TRBD2. Germline loops: CDR1 MRHNA, CDR2 SNTAGT. CDR3 length: 13 amino acids. The CDR3 sequence is CASSDRDYKEQFF. The CDR3 bases are TGTGCCAGCAGTGACCGGGACTACAAGGAGCAGTTCTTC.

This clonotype occurred a few times. This chain connects TRBV27 to TRBJ2-7, with TRBD2 matching over 15 bases. Losses at the gene ends were 7 bases for V and 0 bases for J; bases not matched to a gene: 4. Per germline, CDR1 MNHEY and CDR2 SMNVEV (reference sequence). This CDR3 comprises 16 residues. The CDR3 sequence is CASTGLAGGPSYEQYF. The CDR3 nucleotides are TGTGCCAGCACGGGACTAGCGGGAGGCCCCTCCTACGAGCAGTACTTC.

In its sample, this clonotype was seen many times. This chain connects TRBV12-3 or TRBV12-4 to TRBJ2-7; TRBD1 aligns across 7 bases. With 4 bases clipped from V and 0 bases from J, the junction kept 0 bases outside the gene matches. The CDR3 runs to 13 residues. CDR3 protein: CASSWDSSYEQYF. The CDR3 nucleotides are TGTGCCAGCAGTTGGGACAGCTCCTACGAGCAGTACTTC.

This clonotype was observed at least ten times. CDR3 amino acids: CATSTENSPAYF. The CDR3 coding sequence is TGTGCCACCAGCACTGAGAACTCTCCGGCGTACTTC. V usage is TRBV24-1 and J usage is TRBJ2-5; D uncertain. Trimming took 7 bases from V and 13 from J, leaving 18 bases between them. The CDR3 has 12 amino acids. The germline gives CDR1 KGHDR, CDR2 SFDVKD.

The DNA for the CDR3 is TGTGCCAGCAGTGGGCACCCCCTACGGGACGAGCAGTACTTC. This gives the protein CASSGHPLRDEQYF. The chain employs TRBV25-1 and TRBJ2-7, with no clear D. V was trimmed by 4 bases and J by 5 bases, leaving 15 bases between them. This CDR3 has 14 residues. Germline lookup yields CDR1 MGHDK and CDR2 SYGVNS.

The CDR3 loop is CSARTSGRKSEQFF. The CDR3 nucleotides are TGCAGTGCTAGGACTAGCGGGAGGAAGTCTGAGCAGTTCTTC. The chain recombines TRBV20-1 with TRBJ2-1; TRBD2 aligns across 13 bases. CDR3 length equals 14 residues. Germline V CDR1 and CDR2: DFQATT, SNEGSKA (reference sequence). Trimming at V came to 3 bases and at J to 9 bases, leaving 5 bases not matched to a gene.

This clonotype came up a few times. V usage is TRBV29-1 and J usage is TRBJ2-5; 7 bases align to TRBD1. This CDR3 comprises 17 residues. Germline V lookup: CDR1 SQVTM, CDR2 ANQGSEA. V lost 0 bases to trimming and J lost 5 bases; unmatched junction nucleotides: 15. CDR3 coding DNA: TGCAGCGTTGAAGATATACATCGACAGGGTATCCGGGAGACCCAGTACTTC. It encodes CSVEDIHRQGIRETQYF.

This clonotype was observed many times. The chain recombines TRBV24-1 with TRBJ2-1, with D hard to call. In germline, CDR1 is KGHDR, CDR2 SFDVKD. V was cut by 1 base and J by 3 bases, with 9 bases left in between. The CDR3 spans 15 residues. The CDR3 region is CATSDLAGRYNEQFF. The CDR3 DNA sequence: TGTGCCACCAGTGATTTAGCAGGCCGCTACAATGAGCAGTTCTTC.